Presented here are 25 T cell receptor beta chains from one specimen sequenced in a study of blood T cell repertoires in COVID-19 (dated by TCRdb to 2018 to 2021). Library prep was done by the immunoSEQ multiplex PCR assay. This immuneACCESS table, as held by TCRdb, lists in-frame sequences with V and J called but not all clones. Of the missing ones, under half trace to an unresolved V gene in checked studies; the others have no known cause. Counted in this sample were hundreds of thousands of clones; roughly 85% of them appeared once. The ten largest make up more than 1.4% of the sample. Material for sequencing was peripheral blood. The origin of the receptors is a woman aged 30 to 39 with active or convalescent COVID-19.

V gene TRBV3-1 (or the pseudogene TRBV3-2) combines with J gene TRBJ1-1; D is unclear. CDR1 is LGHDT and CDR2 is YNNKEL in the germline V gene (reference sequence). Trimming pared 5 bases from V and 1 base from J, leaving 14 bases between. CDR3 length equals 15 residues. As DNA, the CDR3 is TGTGCCAGCAGCGAGAGGCGGGGTACGAACACTGAAGCTTTCTTT. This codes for CASSERRGTNTEAFF.

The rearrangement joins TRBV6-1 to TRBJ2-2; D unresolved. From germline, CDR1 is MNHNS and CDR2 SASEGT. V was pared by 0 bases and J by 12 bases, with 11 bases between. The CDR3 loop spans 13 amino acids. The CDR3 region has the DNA TGTGCCAGCAGTGAAGCAGACTCGAGGCAGCTGTTTTTT. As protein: CASSEADSRQLFF.

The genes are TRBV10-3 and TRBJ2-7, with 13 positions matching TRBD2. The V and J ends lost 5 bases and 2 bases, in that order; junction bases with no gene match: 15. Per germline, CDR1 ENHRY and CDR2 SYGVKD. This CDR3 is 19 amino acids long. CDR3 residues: CAISPTGLAGRAAAYEQYF. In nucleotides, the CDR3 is TGTGCCATCAGTCCAACGGGACTAGCGGGACGGGCCGCAGCCTACGAGCAGTACTTC.

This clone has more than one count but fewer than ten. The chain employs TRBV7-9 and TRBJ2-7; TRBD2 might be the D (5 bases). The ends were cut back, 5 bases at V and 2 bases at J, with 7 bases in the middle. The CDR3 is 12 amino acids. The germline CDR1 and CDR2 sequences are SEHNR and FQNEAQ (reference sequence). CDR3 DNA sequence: TGTGCCAGCAGCGTGGGAGCCTACGAGCAGTACTTC. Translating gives CASSVGAYEQYF.

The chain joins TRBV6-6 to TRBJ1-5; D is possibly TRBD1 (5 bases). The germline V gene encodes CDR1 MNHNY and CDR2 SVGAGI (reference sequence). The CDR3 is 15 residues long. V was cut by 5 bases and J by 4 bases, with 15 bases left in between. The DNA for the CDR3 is TGTGCCAGCAGTCCGGCCGACAGTCTAAATCAGCCCCAGCATTTT. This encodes CASSPADSLNQPQHF.

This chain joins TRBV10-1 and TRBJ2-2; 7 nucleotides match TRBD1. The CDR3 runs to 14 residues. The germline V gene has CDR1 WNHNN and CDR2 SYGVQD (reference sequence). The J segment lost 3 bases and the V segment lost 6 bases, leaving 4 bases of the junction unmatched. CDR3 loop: CASRTGPDTGELFF. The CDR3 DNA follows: TGCGCCAGCAGGACAGGGCCCGACACCGGGGAGCTGTTTTTT.

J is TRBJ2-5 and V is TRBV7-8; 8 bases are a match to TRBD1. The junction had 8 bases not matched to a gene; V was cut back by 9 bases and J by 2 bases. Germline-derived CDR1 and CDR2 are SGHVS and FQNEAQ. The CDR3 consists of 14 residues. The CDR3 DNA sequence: TGTGCCAGTGGGACAGGCAACTTTCAAGAGACCCAGTACTTC. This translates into CASGTGNFQETQYF.

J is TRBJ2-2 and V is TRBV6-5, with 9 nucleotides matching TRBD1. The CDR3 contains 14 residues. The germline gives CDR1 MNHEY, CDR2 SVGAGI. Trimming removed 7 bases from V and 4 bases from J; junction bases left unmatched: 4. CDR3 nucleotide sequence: TGTGCCAGCAAGGGACAGGGTGGCACCGGGGAGCTGTTTTTT. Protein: CASKGQGGTGELFF.

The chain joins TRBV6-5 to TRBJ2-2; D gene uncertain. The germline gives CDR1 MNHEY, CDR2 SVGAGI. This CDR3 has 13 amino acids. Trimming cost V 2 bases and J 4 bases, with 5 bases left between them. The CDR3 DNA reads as TGTGCCAGCAGTTACGGCCTCACCGGGGAGCTGTTTTTT. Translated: CASSYGLTGELFF.

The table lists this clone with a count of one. This CDR3 reads CATRDSNTYEQYF. The DNA for the CDR3 is TGTGCCACCCGGGACAGCAACACCTACGAGCAGTACTTC. This sequence joins TRBV6-6 and TRBJ2-7; the match to TRBD1 covers 7 bases. CDR1 and CDR2 from the germline V gene are MNHNY and SVGAGI (reference sequence). This CDR3 has 13 residues. The J segment lost 2 bases and the V segment lost 10 bases, leaving 8 bases of the junction unmatched.

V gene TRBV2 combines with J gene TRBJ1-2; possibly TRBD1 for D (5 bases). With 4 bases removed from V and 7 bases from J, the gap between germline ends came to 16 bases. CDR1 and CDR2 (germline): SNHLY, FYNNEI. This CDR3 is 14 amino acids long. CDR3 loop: CASSGDSLVPGYTF. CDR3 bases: TGTGCCAGCAGTGGTGACAGCCTAGTTCCTGGCTACACCTTC.

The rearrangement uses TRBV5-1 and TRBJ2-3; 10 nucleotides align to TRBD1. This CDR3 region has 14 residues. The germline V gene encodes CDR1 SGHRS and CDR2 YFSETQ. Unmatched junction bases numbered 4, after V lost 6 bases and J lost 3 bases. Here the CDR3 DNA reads TGCGCCAGCACTCCGGGACAGGGGACAGATACGCAGTATTTT. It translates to CASTPGQGTDTQYF.

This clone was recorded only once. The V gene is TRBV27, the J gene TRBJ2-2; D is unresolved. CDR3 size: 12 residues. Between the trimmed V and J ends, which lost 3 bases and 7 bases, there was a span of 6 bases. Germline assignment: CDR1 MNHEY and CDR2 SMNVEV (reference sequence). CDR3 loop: CASSFPHGELFF. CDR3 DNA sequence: TGTGCCAGCAGTTTCCCCCACGGGGAGCTGTTTTTT.

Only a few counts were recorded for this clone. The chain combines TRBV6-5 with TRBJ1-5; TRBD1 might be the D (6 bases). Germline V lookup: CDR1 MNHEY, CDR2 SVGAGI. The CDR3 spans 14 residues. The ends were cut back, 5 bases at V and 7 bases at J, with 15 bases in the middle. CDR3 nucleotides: TGTGCCAGCAGTATGACAGGATATGGCCAGCCCCAGCATTTT. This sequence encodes CASSMTGYGQPQHF.

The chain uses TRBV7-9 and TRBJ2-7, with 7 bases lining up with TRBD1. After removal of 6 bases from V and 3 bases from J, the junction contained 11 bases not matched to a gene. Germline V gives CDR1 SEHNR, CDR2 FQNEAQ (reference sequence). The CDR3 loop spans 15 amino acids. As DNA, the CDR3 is TGTGCCAGCAGTCCAGGACAGGCGATCTTCTACGAGCAGTACTTC. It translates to CASSPGQAIFYEQYF.

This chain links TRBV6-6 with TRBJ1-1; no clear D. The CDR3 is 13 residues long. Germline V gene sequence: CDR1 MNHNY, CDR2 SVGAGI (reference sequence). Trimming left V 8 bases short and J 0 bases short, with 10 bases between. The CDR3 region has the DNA TGTGCCAGCGAGCCGCTAATGAACACTGAAGCTTTCTTT. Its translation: CASEPLMNTEAFF.

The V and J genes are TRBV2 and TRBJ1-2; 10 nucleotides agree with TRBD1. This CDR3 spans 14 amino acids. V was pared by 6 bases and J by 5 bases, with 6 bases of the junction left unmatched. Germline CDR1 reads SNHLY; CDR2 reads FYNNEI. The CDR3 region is CASRDLDRGYGYTF. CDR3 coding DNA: TGTGCCAGCAGAGACCTGGACAGGGGGTATGGCTACACCTTC.

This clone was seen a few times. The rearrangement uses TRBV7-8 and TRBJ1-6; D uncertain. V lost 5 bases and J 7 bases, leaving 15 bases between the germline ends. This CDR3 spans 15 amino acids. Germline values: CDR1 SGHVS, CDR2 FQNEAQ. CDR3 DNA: TGTGCCAGCAGCCCTCCATTCGGGGTCAATTCACCCCTCCACTTT. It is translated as CASSPPFGVNSPLHF. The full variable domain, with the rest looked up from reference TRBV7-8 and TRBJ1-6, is GAGVSQSPRYKVAKRGQDVALRCDPISGHVSLFWYQQALGQGPEFLTYFQNEAQLDKSGLPSDRFFAERPEGSVSTLKIQRTQQEDSAVYLCASSPPFGVNSPLHFGNGTRLTVT.

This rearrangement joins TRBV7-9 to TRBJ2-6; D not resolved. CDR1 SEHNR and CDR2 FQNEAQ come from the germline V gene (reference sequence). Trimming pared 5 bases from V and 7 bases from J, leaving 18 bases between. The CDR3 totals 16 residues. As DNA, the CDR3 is TGTGCCAGCAGCCCTAATTTAAGTCCCTTTGCCAACGTCCTGACTTTC. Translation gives CASSPNLSPFANVLTF.

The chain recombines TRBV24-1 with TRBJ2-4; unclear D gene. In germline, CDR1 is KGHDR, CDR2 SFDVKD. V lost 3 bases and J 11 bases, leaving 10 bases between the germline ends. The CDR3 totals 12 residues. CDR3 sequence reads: CATSDSTGFQYF. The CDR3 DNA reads TGTGCCACCAGTGATAGTACCGGTTTTCAGTACTTC.

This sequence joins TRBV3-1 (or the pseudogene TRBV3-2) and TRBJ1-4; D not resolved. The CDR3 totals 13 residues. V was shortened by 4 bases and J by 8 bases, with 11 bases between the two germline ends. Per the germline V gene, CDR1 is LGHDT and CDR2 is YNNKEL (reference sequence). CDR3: CASSRLLSEKLFF. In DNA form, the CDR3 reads TGTGCCAGCAGCCGTCTTCTATCGGAAAAACTGTTTTTT.

In nucleotides, the CDR3 is TGTGCCAGTAGTCTTATCAGGGCTGGGGCCAACGTCCTGACTTTC. Its translation is CASSLIRAGANVLTF. V and J are TRBV19 and TRBJ2-6; the D gene is possibly TRBD1 (5 bases). The CDR3 runs to 15 residues. V lost 5 bases to trimming and J lost 2 bases, with 10 bases between them. Per germline, CDR1 LNHDA and CDR2 SQIVND (reference sequence).

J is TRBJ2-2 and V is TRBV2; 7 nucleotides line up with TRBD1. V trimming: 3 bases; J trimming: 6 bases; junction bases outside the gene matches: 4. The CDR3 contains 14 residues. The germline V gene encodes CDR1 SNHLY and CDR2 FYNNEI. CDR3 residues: CASSEYRGPGELFF. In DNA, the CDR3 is TGTGCCAGCAGTGAGTACAGGGGACCCGGGGAGCTGTTTTTT.

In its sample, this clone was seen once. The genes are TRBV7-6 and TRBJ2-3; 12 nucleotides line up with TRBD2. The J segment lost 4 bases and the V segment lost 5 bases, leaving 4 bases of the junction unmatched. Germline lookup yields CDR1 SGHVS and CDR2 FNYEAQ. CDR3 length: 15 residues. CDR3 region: CASSPSGGASDTQYF. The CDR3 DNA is TGTGCCAGCAGCCCTAGCGGGGGGGCCTCAGATACGCAGTATTTT.

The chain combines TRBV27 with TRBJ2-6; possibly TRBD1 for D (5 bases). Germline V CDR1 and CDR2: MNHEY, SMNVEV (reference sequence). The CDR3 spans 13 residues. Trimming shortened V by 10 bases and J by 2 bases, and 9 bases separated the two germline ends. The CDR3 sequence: CATRAAGANVLTF. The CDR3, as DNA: TGTGCCACCAGGGCGGCTGGGGCCAACGTCCTGACTTTC.